This TCR beta chain was profiled in a study of blood T cell repertoires in COVID-19 (dated by TCRdb to about 2020). Notes on the research overall: Samples covering the acute and convalescent phases of COVID-19 were provided by collaborators in the United States, Italy and Spain. The material from the prospective study consisted of cDNA or gDNA derived from T cells, B-cell-depleted T cells, or PBMCs. A freely available public database, intended as a resource for researchers studying the immune response to SARS-CoV-2, is where the repertoires were released. Nearly every sample came with metadata listing a de-identified subject ID, COVID-19 status, age in years and sex. The dataset comprised deeply sampled blood TCRbeta repertoires from subjects exposed to, actively infected with, or recovered from COVID-19. Samples came from the ongoing ImmuneRACE study (first 160 participants) plus 1,254 subjects from 6 global collaborators. HLA class I and class II types, where available, came from metadata supplied by the sample provider rather than from assay-based typing. Study-wide findings and limitations: Clinical and demographic metadata were provided uncurated, with the amount varying by source and participant.

Participants in the prospective study were aged roughly 18 to 89 years, lived in more than 20 United States geographic areas, and enrolled through a virtual design. In the prospective study, cohorts were assigned on the basis of participant-reported clinical history obtained from a screening survey and a study questionnaire. Mobile phlebotomists in the prospective study collected whole blood, serum and a nasopharyngeal or oropharyngeal swab from every participant. Participants in the prospective study had the option to provide additional blood draws and questionnaires over an approximately 2-month period. Blood samples from the prospective study were shipped frozen or at room temperature prior to DNA extraction. Per the germline V gene, MNHEY is the CDR1 and SVGAGI is the CDR2. The CDR3, from cysteine to phenylalanine, totals 11 residues. The entry retains the CDR3 DNA only, 33 bases that are in frame from base 1. The V end gives up 6 bases and the J end 6 bases, leaving 0 bases in the junction not matched to a gene.

With respect to this clone: The clone's antigen remains unknown. Nothing much larger sits one base from this clone, and base qualities are not available.

TCRbeta CDR3 regions were amplified from genomic DNA using the immunoSEQ Assay, a bias-controlled multiplex PCR. The source study handled its data this way. Nucleated cell counts per sample were estimated from amplification of reference gene primers within the assay. To quantify the absolute abundance of each unique TCRbeta CDR3 rearrangement, sequence reads were collapsed and filtered. For each sample, productive Simpson clonality was calculated as the square root of Simpson's diversity index across productive rearrangements. Entries here come from immuneACCESS through TCRdb and include only in-frame sequences with V and J called. Some clones fail to appear in such tables; in the studies checked, an unresolved V gene covers under half of the shortfall, and the cause of the remainder is unknown. That table furnishes V, J and clone size, whereas the DNA furnished D and trimming. A total of some 48,000 clones appear in this sample, approximately 80% of them only once. About 5.8% of the sample comes from the top ten.

The source material was PBMCs or T cells enriched from blood (not recorded which). Recombination joined TRBV6-5 with TRBJ2-3; TRBD2 lines up with 7 middle nucleotides. The sequence came from a woman aged 45-65 years with acute COVID-19. The DNA sequence follows: TGTGCCAGCAGGGGGGGGGATACGCAGTATTTT. Translated, this is CASRGGDTQYF.